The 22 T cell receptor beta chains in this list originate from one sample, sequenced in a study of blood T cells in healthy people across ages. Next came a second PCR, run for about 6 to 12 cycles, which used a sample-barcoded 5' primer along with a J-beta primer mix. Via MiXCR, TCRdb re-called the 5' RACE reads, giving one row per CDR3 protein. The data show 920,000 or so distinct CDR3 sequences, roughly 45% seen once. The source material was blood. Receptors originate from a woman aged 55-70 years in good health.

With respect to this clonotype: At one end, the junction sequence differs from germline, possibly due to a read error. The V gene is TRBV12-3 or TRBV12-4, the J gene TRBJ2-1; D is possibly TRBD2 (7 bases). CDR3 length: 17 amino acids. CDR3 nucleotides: TGTGCCAGCAGCCATCGAGGGAGGGGACAAAAATTTAATGAGCAGTTCTTT. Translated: CASSHRGRGQKFNEQFF.

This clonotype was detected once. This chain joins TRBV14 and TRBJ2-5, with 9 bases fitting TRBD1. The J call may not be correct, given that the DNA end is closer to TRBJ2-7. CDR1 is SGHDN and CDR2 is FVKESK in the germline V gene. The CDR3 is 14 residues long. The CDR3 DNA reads TGTGCCAGCAGGGCAACCGGGACAGGGAACGAGCAGTACTTC. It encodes CASRATGTGNEQYF.

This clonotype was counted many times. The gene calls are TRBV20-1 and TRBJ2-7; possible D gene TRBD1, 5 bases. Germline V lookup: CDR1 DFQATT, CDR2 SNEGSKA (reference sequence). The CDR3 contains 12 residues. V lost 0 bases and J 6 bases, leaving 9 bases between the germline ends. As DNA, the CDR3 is TGCAGTGCTAGAGAGTCAGGGTCCGAGCAGTACTTC. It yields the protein CSARESGSEQYF.

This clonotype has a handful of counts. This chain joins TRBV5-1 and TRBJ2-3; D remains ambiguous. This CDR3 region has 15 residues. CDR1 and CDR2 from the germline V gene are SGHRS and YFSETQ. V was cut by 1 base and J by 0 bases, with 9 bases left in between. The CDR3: CASSLTDSSTDTQYF. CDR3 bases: TGCGCCAGCAGCTTGACCGATAGTAGCACAGATACGCAGTATTTT.

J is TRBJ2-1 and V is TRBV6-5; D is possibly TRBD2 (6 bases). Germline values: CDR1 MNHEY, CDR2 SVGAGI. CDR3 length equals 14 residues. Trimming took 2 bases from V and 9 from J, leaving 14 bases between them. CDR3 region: CASSYAEVGGEQFF. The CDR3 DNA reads TGTGCCAGCAGTTACGCGGAGGTGGGGGGTGAGCAGTTCTTC.

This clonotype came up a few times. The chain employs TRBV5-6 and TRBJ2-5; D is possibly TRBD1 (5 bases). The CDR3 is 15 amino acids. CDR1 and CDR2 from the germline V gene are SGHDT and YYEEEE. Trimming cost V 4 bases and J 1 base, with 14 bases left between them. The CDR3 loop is CASSLLGRGQETQYF. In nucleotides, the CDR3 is TGTGCCAGCAGCCTCCTGGGTAGGGGCCAAGAGACCCAGTACTTC.

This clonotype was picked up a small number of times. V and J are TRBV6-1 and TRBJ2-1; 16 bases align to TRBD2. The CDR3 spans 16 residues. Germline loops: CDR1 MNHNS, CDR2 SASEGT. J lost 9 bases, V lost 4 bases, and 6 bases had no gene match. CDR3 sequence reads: CASSAGTSGRAIEQFF. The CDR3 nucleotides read TGTGCCAGCAGTGCCGGGACTAGCGGGAGGGCCATTGAGCAGTTCTTC.

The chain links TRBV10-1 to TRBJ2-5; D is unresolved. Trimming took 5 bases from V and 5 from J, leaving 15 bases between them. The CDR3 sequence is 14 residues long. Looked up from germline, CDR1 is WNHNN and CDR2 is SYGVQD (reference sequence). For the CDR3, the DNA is TGCGCCAGCAGTACGGAGTGGGGTTCGGAGACCCAGTACTTC. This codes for CASSTEWGSETQYF.

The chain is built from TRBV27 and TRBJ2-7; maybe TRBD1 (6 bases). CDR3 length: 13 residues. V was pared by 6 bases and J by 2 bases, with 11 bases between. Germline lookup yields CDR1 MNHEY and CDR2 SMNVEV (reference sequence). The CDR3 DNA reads TGTGCCAGCAGGAAGACAGGACCCTACGAGCAGTACTTC. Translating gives CASRKTGPYEQYF.

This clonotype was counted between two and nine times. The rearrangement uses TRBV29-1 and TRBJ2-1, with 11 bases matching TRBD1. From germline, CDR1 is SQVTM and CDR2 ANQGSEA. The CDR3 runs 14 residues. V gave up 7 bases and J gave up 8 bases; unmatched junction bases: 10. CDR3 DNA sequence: TGCAGCGCCTTCCAGGACAGGGGGCGCTATGAGCAGTTCTTC. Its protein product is CSAFQDRGRYEQFF.

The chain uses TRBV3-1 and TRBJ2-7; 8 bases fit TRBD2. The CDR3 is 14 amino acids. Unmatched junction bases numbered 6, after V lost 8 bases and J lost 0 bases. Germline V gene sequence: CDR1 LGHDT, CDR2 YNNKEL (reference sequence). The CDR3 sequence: CASAVSGASYEQYF. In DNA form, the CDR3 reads TGTGCCAGCGCTGTTAGCGGGGCCTCCTACGAGCAGTACTTC.

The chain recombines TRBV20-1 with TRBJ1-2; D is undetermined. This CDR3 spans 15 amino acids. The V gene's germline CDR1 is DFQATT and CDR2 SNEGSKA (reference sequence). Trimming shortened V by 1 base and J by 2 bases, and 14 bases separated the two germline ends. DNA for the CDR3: TGCAGTGCTAGAGGCGCAGGACTTTCAAACTATGGCTACACCTTC. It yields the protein CSARGAGLSNYGYTF.

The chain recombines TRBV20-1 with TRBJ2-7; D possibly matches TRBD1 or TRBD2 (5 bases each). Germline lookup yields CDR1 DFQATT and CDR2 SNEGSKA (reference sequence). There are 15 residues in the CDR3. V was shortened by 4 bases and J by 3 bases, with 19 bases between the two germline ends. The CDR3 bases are TGCAGTGCTATGCGTTGGCCGGGGCAGAACTACGAGCAGTACTTC. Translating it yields CSAMRWPGQNYEQYF.

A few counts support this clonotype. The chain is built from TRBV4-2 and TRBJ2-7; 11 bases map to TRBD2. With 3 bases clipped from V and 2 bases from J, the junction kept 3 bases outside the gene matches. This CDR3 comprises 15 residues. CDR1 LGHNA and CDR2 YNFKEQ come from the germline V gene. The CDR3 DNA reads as TGTGCCAGCAGCCAGGGACTAGCGGATACCTACGAGCAGTACTTC. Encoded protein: CASSQGLADTYEQYF.

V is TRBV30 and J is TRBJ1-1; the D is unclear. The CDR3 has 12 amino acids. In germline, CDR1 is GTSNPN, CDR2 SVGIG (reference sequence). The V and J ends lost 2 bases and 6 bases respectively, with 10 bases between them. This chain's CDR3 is CAWSWRHSEAFF. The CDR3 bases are TGTGCCTGGAGTTGGCGGCACTCTGAAGCTTTCTTT.

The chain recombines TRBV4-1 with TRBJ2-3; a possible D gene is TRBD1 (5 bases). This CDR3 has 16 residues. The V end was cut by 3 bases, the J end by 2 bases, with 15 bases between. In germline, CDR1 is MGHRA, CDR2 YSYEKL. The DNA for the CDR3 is TGCGCCAGCAGCCAGCCCAGGGCGGCGAACACAGATACGCAGTATTTT. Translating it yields CASSQPRAANTDTQYF.

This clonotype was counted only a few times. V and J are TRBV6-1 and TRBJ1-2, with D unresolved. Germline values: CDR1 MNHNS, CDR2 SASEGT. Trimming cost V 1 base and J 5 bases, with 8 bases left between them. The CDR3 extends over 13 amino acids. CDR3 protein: CASSEGLIYGYTF. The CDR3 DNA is TGTGCCAGCAGTGAAGGACTGATATATGGCTACACCTTC.

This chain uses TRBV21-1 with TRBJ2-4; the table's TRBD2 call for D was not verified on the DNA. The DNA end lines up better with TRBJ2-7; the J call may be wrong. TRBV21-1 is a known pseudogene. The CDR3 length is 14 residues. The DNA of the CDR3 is TGTGCCAGCAGCAACACAGGGACTACCTACGAGCAGTACTTC. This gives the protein CASSNTGTTYEQYF.

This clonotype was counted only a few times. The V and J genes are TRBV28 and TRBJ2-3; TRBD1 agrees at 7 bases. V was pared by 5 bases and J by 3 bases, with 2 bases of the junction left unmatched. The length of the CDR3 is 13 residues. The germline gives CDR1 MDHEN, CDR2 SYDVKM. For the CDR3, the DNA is TGTGCCAGCAGTATGGACAGGACAGATACGCAGTATTTT. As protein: CASSMDRTDTQYF.

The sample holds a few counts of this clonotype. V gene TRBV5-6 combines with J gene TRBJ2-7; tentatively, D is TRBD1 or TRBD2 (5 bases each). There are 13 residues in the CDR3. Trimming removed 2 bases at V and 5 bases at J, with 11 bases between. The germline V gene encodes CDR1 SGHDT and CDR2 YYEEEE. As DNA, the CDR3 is TGTGCCAGCAGCTTTGGGACGGCCGACGAGCAGTACTTC. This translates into CASSFGTADEQYF.

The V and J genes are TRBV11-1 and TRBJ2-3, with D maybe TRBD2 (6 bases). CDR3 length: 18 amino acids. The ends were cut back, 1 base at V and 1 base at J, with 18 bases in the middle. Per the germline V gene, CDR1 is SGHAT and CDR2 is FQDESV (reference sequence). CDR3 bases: TGTGCCAGCAGCTTAGTTGGAGCCGCAAGCGGGCGCACAGATACGCAGTATTTT. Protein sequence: CASSLVGAASGRTDTQYF.

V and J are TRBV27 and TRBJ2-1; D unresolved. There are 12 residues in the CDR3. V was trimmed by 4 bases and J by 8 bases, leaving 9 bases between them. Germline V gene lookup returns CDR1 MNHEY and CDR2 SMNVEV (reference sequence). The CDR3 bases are TGTGCCAGCAGTTATTGGGTGGATGAGCAGTTCTTC. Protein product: CASSYWVDEQFF.